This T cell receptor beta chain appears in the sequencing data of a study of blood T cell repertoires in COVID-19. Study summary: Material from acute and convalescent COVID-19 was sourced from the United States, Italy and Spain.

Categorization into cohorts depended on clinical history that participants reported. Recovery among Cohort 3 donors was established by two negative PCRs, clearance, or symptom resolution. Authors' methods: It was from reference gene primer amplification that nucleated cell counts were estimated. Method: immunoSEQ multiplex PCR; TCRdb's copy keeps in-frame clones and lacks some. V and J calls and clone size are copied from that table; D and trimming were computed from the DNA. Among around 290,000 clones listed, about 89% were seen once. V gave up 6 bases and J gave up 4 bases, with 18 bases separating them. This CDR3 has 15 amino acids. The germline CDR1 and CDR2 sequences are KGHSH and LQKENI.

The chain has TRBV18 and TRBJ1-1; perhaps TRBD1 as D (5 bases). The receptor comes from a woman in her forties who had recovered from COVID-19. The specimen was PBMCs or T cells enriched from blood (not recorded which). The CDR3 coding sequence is TGTGCCAGCTCTCTAAGTGCCCGGGGGATCACTGAAGCTTTCTTT. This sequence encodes CASSLSARGITEAFF. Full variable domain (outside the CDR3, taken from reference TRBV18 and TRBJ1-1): NAGVMQNPRHLVRRRGQEARLRCSPMKGHSHVYWYRQLPEEGLKFMVYLQKENIIDESGMPKERFSAEFPKEGPSILRIQQVVRGDSAAYFCASSLSARGITEAFFGQGTRLTVV.